One and the same sample provided the 5 T cell receptor beta chains below, sequenced in a study of graft-versus-host responses after intestinal transplantation. Profiling relied on immunoSEQ multiplex PCR, and the TCRdb table lists in-frame clones only, not all of them. The sample includes some 23,000 clones, roughly 94% of them seen just once. The input for sequencing was PBMCs, taken 156 days after intestinal transplant. The receptor source for this set is a human patient who received an intestinal transplant, so some T cells may come from the graft donor.

The rearrangement links TRBV28 to TRBJ2-5; 10 positions agree with TRBD2. The CDR3 sequence is 16 residues long. CDR1 is MDHEN and CDR2 is SYDVKM in the germline V gene. Trimming at V came to 5 bases and at J to 0 bases, leaving 6 bases not matched to a gene. The CDR3 sequence: CASSDPGTSDQETQYF. CDR3 DNA: TGTGCCAGCAGTGACCCCGGGACTAGCGACCAAGAGACCCAGTACTTC. Using reference TRBV28 and TRBJ2-5 for the parts outside the CDR3, the full variable domain is DVKVTQSSRYLVKRTGEKVFLECVQDMDHENMFWYRQDPGLGLRLIYFSYDVKMKEKGDIPEGYSVSREKKERFSLILESASTNQTSMYLCASSDPGTSDQETQYFGPGTRLLVL.

The rearrangement uses TRBV9 and TRBJ2-1, with unresolved D. Germline CDR1 is SGDLS and CDR2 is YYNGEE. The CDR3 runs to 10 residues. V dropped 3 bases and J dropped 7 bases, with 2 bases sitting between them. The CDR3, as DNA: TGTGCCAGCAGCGGGAATGAGCAGTTCTTC. It codes for CASSGNEQFF.

The genes are TRBV29-1 and TRBJ1-3; the D is unclear. The V end lost 4 bases, the J end lost 6 bases, and 10 bases lay between the germline ends. The CDR3 extends over 12 amino acids. Germline assignment: CDR1 SQVTM and CDR2 ANQGSEA. CDR3 nucleotide sequence: TGCAGCGTTGGGACGCTGGAAAACACCATATATTTT. Amino acid sequence: CSVGTLENTIYF.

The rearrangement links TRBV5-6 to TRBJ1-2; D unresolved. Germline assignment: CDR1 SGHDT and CDR2 YYEEEE. This CDR3 contains 17 residues. Trimming removed 2 bases from V and 4 bases from J, with 21 bases in between. The CDR3 DNA sequence: TGTGCCAGCAGCTTTAATCAACAGAGGGCCGGTAGCTATGGCTACACCTTC. Protein product: CASSFNQQRAGSYGYTF. The full variable domain, its missing parts supplied by reference TRBV5-6 and TRBJ1-2, is DAGVTQSPTHLIKTRGQQVTLRCSPKSGHDTVSWYQQALGQGPQFIFQYYEEEERQRGNFPDRFSGHQFPNYSSELNVNALLLGDSALYLCASSFNQQRAGSYGYTFGSGTRLTVV.

This sequence joins TRBV7-9 and TRBJ1-2; D gene ambiguous. CDR1 and CDR2 from the germline V gene are SEHNR and FQNEAQ (reference sequence). The CDR3 sequence is 19 residues long. V was clipped by 2 bases and J by 4 bases, with 26 bases between them. CDR3 nucleotide sequence: TGTGCCAGCAGCTTAAAGGCCTGGGCAGTGACCCGGGGAGGCTATGGCTACACCTTC. Translating gives CASSLKAWAVTRGGYGYTF.